The present T cell receptor beta chain was sequenced within a study of OX40 agonist ivuxolimab in advanced cancers. Turning to the study itself: Patients took ivuxolimab, an agonistic anti-OX40 (CD134) antibody.

Data came from immunoSEQ multiplex PCR; TCRdb stores just in-frame clones and leaves some out. The sample includes 85,000 to 100,000 clones, 85% to 90% seen only once; the top ten take approximately 0.8%. Trimming cost V 8 bases and J 9 bases, with 16 bases left between them. CDR3 length: 13 residues. The germline CDR1 and CDR2 sequences are LGHNT and FRNRAP. The rearrangement links TRBV12-5 to TRBJ2-2; D gene unclear. The receptor's source is an adult with an advanced solid tumor such as melanoma, head and neck, liver or kidney cancer. The material was CD4+ or CD8+ T cells sorted from blood, obtained in a trial of the OX40 agonist ivuxolimab. CDR3 loop: CASLQPGSRELFF. The CDR3 region has the DNA TGTGCTAGTCTCCAGCCAGGAAGTCGGGAGCTGTTTTTT.